This T cell receptor beta chain was recorded in a study of blood T cells in healthy people across ages. Germline loops: CDR1 SNHLY, CDR2 FYNNEI. V was shortened by 4 bases and J by 4 bases, with 5 bases between the two germline ends. The CDR3 is made up of 13 amino acids. Sample-barcoded 5' priming and a J-beta primer mix drove a second PCR of roughly 6 to 12 cycles. Each of the samples gave a minimum of 2.5 million paired-end reads that contained CDR3. From the 5' RACE reads, TCRdb called clonotypes with MiXCR, one entry per CDR3 protein. Of fewer than 800,000 distinct CDR3 sequences listed, 32% are singletons.

This receptor was identified in a woman older than 75 in good health. Sequenced: blood. The V gene is TRBV2, the J gene TRBJ1-6; D call uncertain. The DNA for the CDR3 is TGTGCCAGCAGTGCACGGTATAATTCACCCCTCCACTTT. It translates to CASSARYNSPLHF.